These 13 T cell receptor beta chains share one sample of origin, sequenced in a study of T-cell reconstitution after alpha-beta-depleted transplantation in children. As it was prepared, the TCRbeta library received unique molecular identifiers. MiXCR was run by TCRdb on the PCR reads, yielding one entry per CDR3 protein. The table shows 450,000 to 550,000 distinct CDR3 sequences, with roughly 11% occurring only once. The specimen comprised PBMCs, mostly from graft donor cells, sampled 180 days after TCRalphabeta/CD19-depleted stem cell transplant. These receptors all stem from a female patient between 2 and 10 years old who had a stem cell transplant for aplastic anemia, so the T cells may come from the graft donor.

This clonotype has just a few counts. The chain links TRBV7-3 to TRBJ2-2, with D maybe TRBD2 (6 bases). The germline V gene encodes CDR1 SGHTA and CDR2 FQGTGA. The CDR3 is 13 residues long. V was pared by 5 bases and J by 6 bases, with 10 bases between. CDR3 region: CASSPPGAGELFF. CDR3 bases: TGTGCCAGCAGCCCCCCGGGGGCCGGGGAGCTGTTTTTT.

The chain combines TRBV4-1 with TRBJ1-6; 9 nucleotides align to TRBD1. The CDR3 extends over 17 amino acids. Germline CDR1 MGHRA, CDR2 YSYEKL. The ends lost 0 bases at V and 9 bases at J; junction bases unmatched: 9. In DNA form, the CDR3 reads TGCGCCAGCAGCCAAGAAGTGGGGACAGGGTCAGCTTCACCCCTCCACTTT. As protein: CASSQEVGTGSASPLHF.

The CDR3 protein is CASSQRGREQFF. As DNA, the CDR3 is TGTGCCAGCAGCCAGCGGGGACGGGAGCAGTTCTTC. The rearrangement links TRBV16 to TRBJ2-1, with a tentative D call TRBD2 (6 bases). CDR1 and CDR2 from the germline V gene are KGHSY and FQNENV. The CDR3 contains 12 residues. V gave up 3 bases and J gave up 10 bases, with 10 bases separating them.

V is TRBV6-2 or TRBV6-3 and J is TRBJ2-7; no clear D gene. Germline values: CDR1 MNHEY, CDR2 SVGEGT. CDR3 length equals 10 residues. Between the trimmed V and J ends, which lost 9 bases and 4 bases, there was a span of 7 bases. CDR3 protein: CASSRYEQYV. The CDR3 DNA reads TGTGCCAGTAGTCGATACGAGCAGTACGTC.

This clonotype was recorded a few times. This chain links TRBV4-3 with TRBJ2-2; D is ambiguous. In germline, CDR1 is LGHNA, CDR2 YSLEER. The ends were cut back, 0 bases at V and 8 bases at J, with 7 bases in the middle. The CDR3 spans 13 residues. CDR3 protein: CASSQEFSGELFF. The CDR3, as DNA: TGCGCCAGCAGCCAAGAGTTTTCTGGGGAGCTGTTTTTT.

This clonotype has a handful of counts. The V and J genes are TRBV24-1 and TRBJ2-3; D possibly corresponds to TRBD1 (6 bases). The CDR3 spans 14 residues. V was cut by 5 bases and J by 2 bases, with 10 bases left in between. Germline assignment: CDR1 KGHDR and CDR2 SFDVKD. CDR3 region: CATSVEGDTDTQYF. CDR3 in DNA: TGTGCCACCAGTGTCGAGGGGGACACAGATACGCAGTATTTT.

The CDR3 DNA follows: TGCAGCTCCCTGTTTATAGCGGGAGTCAGTGAGCAGTTCTTC. Translation: CSSLFIAGVSEQFF. The chain recombines TRBV29-1 with TRBJ2-1; 9 nucleotides align to TRBD2. The CDR3 is made up of 14 amino acids. J lost 9 bases, V lost 8 bases, and 14 bases had no gene match. The germline CDR1 and CDR2 sequences are SQVTM and ANQGSEA.

This clonotype was counted at least ten times. J is TRBJ2-1 and V is TRBV11-2; D gene ambiguous. This CDR3 region has 20 residues. The V and J ends lost 1 base and 0 bases respectively, with 22 bases between them. The germline gives CDR1 SGHAT, CDR2 FQNNGV. CDR3 residues: CASSLGPKAQSVSSYNEQFF. The CDR3 DNA reads as TGTGCCAGCAGCTTAGGACCAAAAGCTCAGTCGGTGAGCTCCTACAATGAGCAGTTCTTC.

This clonotype was counted only a few times. The chain has TRBV10-3 and TRBJ2-7, with D possibly called TRBD1 or TRBD2 (7 bases each). The CDR3 loop spans 15 amino acids. The V end was cut by 0 bases, the J end by 4 bases, with 13 bases between. Looked up from germline, CDR1 is ENHRY and CDR2 is SYGVKD. CDR3 sequence: CAISESGGGRYEQYV. CDR3 bases: TGTGCCATCAGTGAGTCGGGAGGGGGCAGGTACGAGCAGTACGTC.

This clonotype was counted at least ten times. The V gene is TRBV10-3, the J gene TRBJ2-7; possible D gene TRBD2, 6 bases. Germline CDR1 and CDR2: ENHRY and SYGVKD. V was cut by 6 bases and J by 7 bases, with 13 bases left in between. This CDR3 region has 12 residues. As DNA, the CDR3 is TGTGCCATCAGGGGGACTGCCGGGGAGCAGTACGTC. Protein product: CAIRGTAGEQYV.

This clonotype was counted a few times. This sequence joins TRBV10-3 and TRBJ2-3; weak D call: TRBD1 (7 bases). The V end lost 3 bases, the J end lost 6 bases, and 22 bases lay between the germline ends. This CDR3 region has 17 residues. Germline values: CDR1 ENHRY, CDR2 SYGVKD. The CDR3 is CAISDAYRGTATDTQYF. CDR3 in DNA: TGTGCCATCAGTGACGCCTACCGCGGGACAGCGACCGATACGCAGTATTTT.

This clonotype has only a few counts. The rearrangement links TRBV29-1 to TRBJ1-3; possibly TRBD1 for D (5 bases). Germline CDR1 SQVTM, CDR2 ANQGSEA. Trimming shortened V by 8 bases and J by 1 base, and 15 bases separated the two germline ends. The length of the CDR3 is 14 residues. CDR3 in DNA: TGCAGCATCCGTACAGGAAGGTCTGGAAACACCATATATTTT. This codes for CSIRTGRSGNTIYF.

The chain has TRBV7-2 and TRBJ2-3; 9 nucleotides align to TRBD1. Germline loops: CDR1 SGHTA, CDR2 FQGNSA. The V and J ends lost 5 bases and 4 bases, in that order; junction bases with no gene match: 7. This CDR3 region has 15 residues. The CDR3 DNA reads TGTGCCAGCAGCGGACAGGGGACCCGGTCAGATACGCAGTATTTT. Translation gives CASSGQGTRSDTQYF.